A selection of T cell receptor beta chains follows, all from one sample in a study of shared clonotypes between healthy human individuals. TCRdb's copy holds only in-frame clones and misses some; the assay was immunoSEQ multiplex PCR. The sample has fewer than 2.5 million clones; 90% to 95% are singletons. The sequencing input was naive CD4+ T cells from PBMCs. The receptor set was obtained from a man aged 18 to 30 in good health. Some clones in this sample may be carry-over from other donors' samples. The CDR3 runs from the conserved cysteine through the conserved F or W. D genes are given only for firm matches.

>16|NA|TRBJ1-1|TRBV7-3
CASSLERLRMNTEAFF
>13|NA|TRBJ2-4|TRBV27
CASRDLAKNIQYF
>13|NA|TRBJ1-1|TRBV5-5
CASSLFQNTEAFF
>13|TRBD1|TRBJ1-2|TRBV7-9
CASSLGQGNGYTF
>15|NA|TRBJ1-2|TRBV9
CASSVQDRSYYGYTF
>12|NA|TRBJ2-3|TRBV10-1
CASSPQSDTQYF
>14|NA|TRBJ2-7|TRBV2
CASSISISSYEQYF
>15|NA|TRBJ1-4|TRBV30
CAWSAKQAAGGKLFF
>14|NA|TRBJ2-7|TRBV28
CASSITSSSYEQYF
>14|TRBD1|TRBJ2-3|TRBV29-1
CSVTTGSGADTQYF
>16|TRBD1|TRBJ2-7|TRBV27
CASRKSGTEASYEQYF
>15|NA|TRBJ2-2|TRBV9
CASSPTVTGAGELFF
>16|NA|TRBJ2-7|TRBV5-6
CASSKMLRGSLGGVDF
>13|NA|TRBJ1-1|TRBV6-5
CASSYSARDRTFF
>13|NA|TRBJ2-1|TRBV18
CASSPDPYNEQFF
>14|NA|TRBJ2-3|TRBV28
CASSLARSTDTQYF
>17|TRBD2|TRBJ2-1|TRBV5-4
CASSSGTGLAGVNEQFF
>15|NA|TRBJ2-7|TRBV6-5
CASSRKPGNPYEQYF
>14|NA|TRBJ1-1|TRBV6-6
CASSYRGQEGEAFF
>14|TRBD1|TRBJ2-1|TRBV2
CASQGQGARNEQFF
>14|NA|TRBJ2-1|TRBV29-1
CSVNRVGSYNEQFF
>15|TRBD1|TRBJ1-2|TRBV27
CASSVRDRGVYGYTF
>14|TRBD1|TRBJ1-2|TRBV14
CASSQDREYYGYTF
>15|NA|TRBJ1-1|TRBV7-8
CASSLIFAGNTEAFF
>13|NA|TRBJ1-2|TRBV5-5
CASSLARNYGYTF
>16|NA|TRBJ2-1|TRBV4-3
CASSQGIVGTGDEQFF
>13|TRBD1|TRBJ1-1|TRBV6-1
CASRWTGNTEAFF
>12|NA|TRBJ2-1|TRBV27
CASTPPVDEQFF
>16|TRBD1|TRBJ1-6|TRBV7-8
CASSLGSGGHNSPLHF
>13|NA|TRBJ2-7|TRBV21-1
CASGTGQFYEQYF
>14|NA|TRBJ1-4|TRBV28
CASRNWQPDEKLFF
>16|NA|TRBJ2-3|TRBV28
CASSFYRVTSTDTQYF
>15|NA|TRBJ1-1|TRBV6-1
CASSESPYRGLEAFF
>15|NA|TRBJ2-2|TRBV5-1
CASSLLGGSTGELFF
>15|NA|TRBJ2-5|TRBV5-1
CASSMGGGPQETQYF
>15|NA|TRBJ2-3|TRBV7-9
CASSVGIYNTDTQYF
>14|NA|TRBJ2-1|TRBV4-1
CASSQEAGLNEQFF
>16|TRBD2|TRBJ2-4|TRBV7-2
CASSSSPPRTSGRQYF
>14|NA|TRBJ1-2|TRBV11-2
CASSLVGGNYGYTF
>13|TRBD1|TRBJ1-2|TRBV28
CASRRTGYYGYTF
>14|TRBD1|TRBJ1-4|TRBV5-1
CASSWGQQNEKLFF
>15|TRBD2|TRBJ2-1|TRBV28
CASSFLRELGNEQFF
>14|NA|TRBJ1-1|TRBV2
CASSAEALNTEAFF
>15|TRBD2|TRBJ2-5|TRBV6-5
CASSPAGGLGETQYF
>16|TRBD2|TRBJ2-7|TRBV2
CASSEKGLAGGHEQYF
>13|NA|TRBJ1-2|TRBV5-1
CASSLGDGYGYTF
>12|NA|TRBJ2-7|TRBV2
CASSGDSYEQYF
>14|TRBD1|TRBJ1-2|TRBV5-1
CASSNQQGAGGYTF
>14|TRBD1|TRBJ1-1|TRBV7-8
CASSLGQFYTEAFF
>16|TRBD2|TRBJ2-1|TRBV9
CASSVGVGLAKNEQFF
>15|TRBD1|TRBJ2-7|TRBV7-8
CASNLDRDRAYEQYF
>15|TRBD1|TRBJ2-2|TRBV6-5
CASRRDRANTGELFF